This note documents a single TCR beta chain sequence. The data are from a study of blood T cell repertoires in COVID-19. Libraries were prepared by immunoSEQ multiplex PCR; TCRdb keeps only in-frame clonotypes and omits some of them. The sample has over 60,000 clones; roughly nine tenths are singletons. Germline assignment: CDR1 SNHLY and CDR2 FYNNEI. V was trimmed by 7 bases and J by 2 bases, leaving 12 bases between them. CDR3 length equals 14 residues. This clonotype was sampled from a man between 60 and 75 years old with acute or convalescent COVID-19. The sequenced material came from peripheral blood. V and J are TRBV2 and TRBJ1-5; TRBD1 might be the D (5 bases). CDR3 residues: CASNRGVGNQPQHF. As DNA, the CDR3 is TGTGCCAGCAATCGGGGGGTCGGCAATCAGCCCCAGCATTTT.